Listed here are 21 T cell receptor beta chains from one sample, sequenced in a study of blood T cell repertoires in COVID-19. Only in-frame clones appear in the TCRdb table, and some are missing; sequencing was by immunoSEQ multiplex PCR. The sample comprises under 250,000 clones, roughly 77% of which are singletons, and around 5.9% rests with the top ten. The sample comprised peripheral blood. These receptors originate from a middle-aged woman with COVID-19, enrolled during active disease.

This clone occurred a few times. This sequence joins TRBV7-8 and TRBJ1-5; possible D gene TRBD1, 6 bases. Trimming pared 8 bases from V and 1 base from J, leaving 15 bases between. This CDR3 region has 15 residues. Germline values: CDR1 SGHVS, CDR2 FQNEAQ. CDR3 amino acids: CASLPRGRSNQPQHF. The CDR3 region has the DNA TGTGCCAGCTTACCCAGGGGCCGGAGCAATCAGCCCCAGCATTTT.

This chain joins TRBV19 and TRBJ1-5; D may be TRBD1 (5 bases). Germline V gives CDR1 LNHDA, CDR2 SQIVND (reference sequence). The CDR3 sequence is 14 residues long. V dropped 7 bases and J dropped 6 bases, with 16 bases sitting between them. CDR3 amino acids: CASTRRGEGQPQHF. CDR3 in DNA: TGTGCCAGTACCCGACGGGGGGAGGGTCAGCCCCAGCATTTT.

The chain combines TRBV12-3 or TRBV12-4 with TRBJ2-7; D remains unclear. This CDR3 region has 13 residues. Trimming stripped 3 bases from V and 3 bases from J, with 9 bases between. CDR3 coding DNA: TGTGCCAGCAGTTTGGGCAGGCTCTACGAGCAGTACTTC. This codes for CASSLGRLYEQYF.

The chain uses TRBV9 and TRBJ2-5; 11 nucleotides agree with TRBD2. This CDR3 has 15 residues. From germline, CDR1 is SGDLS and CDR2 YYNGEE. The V segment lost 0 bases and the J segment 4 bases; nucleotides outside the gene matches: 2. The CDR3: CASSVGLAGRETQYF. DNA of the CDR3: TGTGCCAGCAGCGTAGGACTAGCGGGGCGAGAGACCCAGTACTTC.

The rearrangement uses TRBV11-2 and TRBJ1-6, with 11 bases matching TRBD1. Per the germline V gene, CDR1 is SGHAT and CDR2 is FQNNGV. Trimming cost V 3 bases and J 9 bases; bases outside gene matches: 7. This CDR3 spans 16 amino acids. CDR3 sequence reads: CASSLSRDRGGSPLHF. In DNA form, the CDR3 reads TGTGCCAGCAGCTTGAGTCGGGACAGGGGGGGTTCACCCCTCCACTTT.

This sequence joins TRBV6-5 and TRBJ1-6; D possibly corresponds to TRBD1 (6 bases). This CDR3 spans 15 amino acids. Germline lookup yields CDR1 MNHEY and CDR2 SVGAGI. V was pared by 7 bases and J by 5 bases, with 15 bases between. The CDR3 sequence: CASTFAGDNNSPLHF. CDR3 DNA sequence: TGTGCCAGCACCTTCGCAGGGGACAATAATTCACCCCTCCACTTT.

The gene calls are TRBV30 and TRBJ2-5; D unresolved. This CDR3 region has 12 residues. Germline V gene data show CDR1 as GTSNPN and CDR2 as SVGIG (reference sequence). Trimming pared 0 bases from V and 5 bases from J, leaving 7 bases between. The chain's CDR3 is CAWSVRRETQYF. CDR3 DNA: TGTGCCTGGAGTGTACGCAGGGAGACCCAGTACTTC.

This clone was observed once. The chain is built from TRBV19 and TRBJ1-4, with 7 positions matching TRBD1. Losses at the gene ends were 5 bases for V and 0 bases for J; bases not matched to a gene: 0. Per germline, CDR1 LNHDA and CDR2 SQIVND (reference sequence). The CDR3 contains 14 residues. Here the CDR3 reads CASSGQATNEKLFF. The DNA for the CDR3 is TGTGCCAGTAGTGGACAGGCAACTAATGAAAAACTGTTTTTT.

J is TRBJ2-6 and V is TRBV6-5; no definite D call. This CDR3 region has 12 residues. CDR1 and CDR2 (germline): MNHEY, SVGAGI. Trimming left V 10 bases short and J 4 bases short, with 8 bases between. DNA for the CDR3: TGTGCCATCGCGAACGGGGCCAACGTCCTGACTTTC. The encoded protein is CAIANGANVLTF.

J is TRBJ2-1 and V is TRBV7-6; 7 bases agree with TRBD2. The V segment lost 5 bases and the J segment 4 bases; nucleotides outside the gene matches: 8. CDR1 SGHVS and CDR2 FNYEAQ come from the germline V gene. The CDR3 sequence is 15 residues long. The CDR3 nucleotides are TGTGCCAGCAGCCTAGGGCTAGCGGATTACAATGAGCAGTTCTTC. Protein: CASSLGLADYNEQFF.

This clone was counted once. This chain uses TRBV6-5 with TRBJ2-6; D call uncertain. From germline, CDR1 is MNHEY and CDR2 SVGAGI. Deletions cut 9 bases from V and 1 base from J, with 13 bases between. The CDR3 contains 15 residues. The CDR3 DNA follows: TGTGCCAGTACTTATTTCCCATCTGGGGCCAACGTCCTGACTTTC. It translates to CASTYFPSGANVLTF.

The chain uses TRBV2 and TRBJ2-7, with 7 bases lining up with TRBD2. CDR1 is SNHLY, CDR2 FYNNEI, per germline. With V trimmed by 11 bases and J by 3 bases, 10 bases remained unmatched. The CDR3 totals 13 residues. CDR3 coding DNA: TGTGCCGGGTATTTAGGGACTAACTACGAGCAGTACTTC. This encodes CAGYLGTNYEQYF.

The rearrangement links TRBV7-2 to TRBJ2-2; TRBD2 agrees at 9 bases. The CDR3 extends over 17 amino acids. Germline assignment: CDR1 SGHTA and CDR2 FQGNSA. With 5 bases clipped from V and 0 bases from J, the junction kept 7 bases outside the gene matches. As DNA, the CDR3 is TGTGCCAGCAGCCGCCCACTAGCGGGCTCGAACACCGGGGAGCTGTTTTTT. Its translation: CASSRPLAGSNTGELFF.

This rearrangement joins TRBV29-1 to TRBJ1-2; D remains unclear. The V end lost 7 bases, the J end lost 5 bases, and 20 bases lay between the germline ends. The germline V gene has CDR1 SQVTM and CDR2 ANQGSEA. This CDR3 contains 14 residues. CDR3 coding DNA: TGCAGCGCCGGGTGGTCGGAGGGATTTTATGGCTACACCTTC. It yields the protein CSAGWSEGFYGYTF.

The V and J genes are TRBV6-6 and TRBJ2-2; 8 positions agree with TRBD2. The germline CDR1 and CDR2 sequences are MNHNY and SVGAGI (reference sequence). This CDR3 region has 13 residues. The J segment lost 7 bases and the V segment lost 10 bases, leaving 8 bases of the junction unmatched. The CDR3 is CATWFREGGELFF. The CDR3 bases are TGTGCCACCTGGTTCCGGGAGGGCGGGGAGCTGTTTTTT.

This clone came up once. The chain uses TRBV18 and TRBJ2-7; D not certain. The CDR3 length is 14 residues. Trimming pared 0 bases from V and 0 bases from J, leaving 6 bases between. From germline, CDR1 is KGHSH and CDR2 LQKENI. The CDR3 nucleotides are TGTGCCAGCTCACCACCGGGCGTCTCCTACGAGCAGTACTTC. Protein sequence: CASSPPGVSYEQYF.

This clone counts as medium-sized. The chain links TRBV30 to TRBJ1-6; D gene ambiguous. Trimming shortened V by 4 bases and J by 13 bases, and 11 bases separated the two germline ends. Germline V gene lookup returns CDR1 GTSNPN and CDR2 SVGIG (reference sequence). This CDR3 contains 11 residues. This chain's CDR3 is CAWNAPGPLHF. DNA of the CDR3: TGTGCCTGGAATGCACCGGGGCCCCTCCACTTT.

The table lists this clone with a count of one. This chain links TRBV19 with TRBJ2-7; TRBD2 is a possible D gene (6 bases). Germline CDR1 LNHDA, CDR2 SQIVND (reference sequence). This CDR3 region has 13 residues. V shed 6 bases and J shed 2 bases, with 11 bases lying between them. The CDR3 sequence: CASRKGLTYEQYF. In DNA form, the CDR3 reads TGTGCCAGTAGAAAGGGACTCACCTACGAGCAGTACTTC.

This chain joins TRBV20-1 and TRBJ2-3, with D possibly being TRBD2 (5 bases). Germline V gene sequence: CDR1 DFQATT, CDR2 SNEGSKA (reference sequence). This CDR3 region has 14 residues. V shed 3 bases and J shed 0 bases, with 10 bases lying between them. The CDR3 sequence is CSASDPGSTDTQYF. The DNA for the CDR3 is TGCAGTGCTAGTGACCCGGGAAGCACAGATACGCAGTATTTT.

The chain recombines TRBV2 with TRBJ1-2, with D possibly being TRBD1 (5 bases). Germline V CDR1 and CDR2: SNHLY, FYNNEI. The V and J ends lost 3 bases and 8 bases respectively, with 10 bases between them. The CDR3 runs to 12 residues. The CDR3 here is CASSDAGDGYTF. As DNA, the CDR3 is TGTGCCAGCAGTGATGCGGGGGACGGCTACACCTTC.

The table lists this clone with a few counts. The V call is TRBV3-1 (or the pseudogene TRBV3-2), the J call TRBJ1-1; D may be TRBD1 (5 bases). The ends were cut back, 1 base at V and 5 bases at J, with 11 bases in the middle. In germline, CDR1 is LGHDT, CDR2 YNNKEL (reference sequence). The CDR3 runs 14 residues. In DNA, the CDR3 is TGTGCCAGCAGCCAAGTTCAGGGTAGAACTGAAGCTTTCTTT. Its protein product is CASSQVQGRTEAFF.